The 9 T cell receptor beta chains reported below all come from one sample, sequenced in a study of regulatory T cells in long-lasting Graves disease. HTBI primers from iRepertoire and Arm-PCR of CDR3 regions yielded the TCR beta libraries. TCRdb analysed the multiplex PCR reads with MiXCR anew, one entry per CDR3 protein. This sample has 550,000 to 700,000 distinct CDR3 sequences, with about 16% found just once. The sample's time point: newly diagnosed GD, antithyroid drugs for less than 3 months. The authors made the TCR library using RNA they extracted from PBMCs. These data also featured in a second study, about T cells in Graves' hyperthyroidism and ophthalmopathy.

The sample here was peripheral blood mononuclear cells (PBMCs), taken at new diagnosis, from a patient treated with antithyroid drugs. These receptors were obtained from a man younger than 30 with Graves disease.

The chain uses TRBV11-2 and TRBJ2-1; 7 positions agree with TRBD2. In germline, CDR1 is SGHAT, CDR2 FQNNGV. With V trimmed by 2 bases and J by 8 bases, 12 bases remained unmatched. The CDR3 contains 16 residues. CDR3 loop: CASSLLRGRSRDEQFF. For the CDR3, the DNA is TGTGCCAGCAGCTTATTACGCGGGAGATCAAGAGATGAGCAGTTCTTC.

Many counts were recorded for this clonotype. The chain's CDR3 is CASLGQGRDTQYF. CDR3 sequence (DNA): TGTGCCAGCCTCGGACAGGGTCGGGATACGCAGTATTTT. This rearrangement joins TRBV2 to TRBJ2-3, with 8 bases matching TRBD1. The germline CDR1 and CDR2 sequences are SNHLY and FYNNEI. Unmatched junction bases numbered 7, after V lost 8 bases and J lost 6 bases. This CDR3 is 13 amino acids long.

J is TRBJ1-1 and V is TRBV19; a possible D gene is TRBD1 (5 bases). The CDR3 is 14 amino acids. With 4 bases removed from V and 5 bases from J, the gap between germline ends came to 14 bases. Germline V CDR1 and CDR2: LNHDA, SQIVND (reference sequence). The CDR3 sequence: CASSKGRGGTEAFF. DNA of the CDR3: TGTGCCAGTAGTAAGGGACGTGGAGGGACTGAAGCTTTCTTT.

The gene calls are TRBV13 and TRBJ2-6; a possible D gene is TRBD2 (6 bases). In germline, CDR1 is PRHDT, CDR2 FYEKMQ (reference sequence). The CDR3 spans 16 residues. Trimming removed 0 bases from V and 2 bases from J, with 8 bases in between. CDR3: CASSLGGGPGANVLTF. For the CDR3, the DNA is TGTGCCAGCAGCTTAGGGGGGGGTCCTGGGGCCAACGTCCTGACTTTC. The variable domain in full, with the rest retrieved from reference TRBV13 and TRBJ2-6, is AAGVIQSPRHLIKEKRETATLKCYPIPRHDTVYWYQQGPGQDPQFLISFYEKMQSDKGSIPDRFSAQQFSDYHSELNMSSLELGDSALYFCASSLGGGPGANVLTFGAGSRLTVL.

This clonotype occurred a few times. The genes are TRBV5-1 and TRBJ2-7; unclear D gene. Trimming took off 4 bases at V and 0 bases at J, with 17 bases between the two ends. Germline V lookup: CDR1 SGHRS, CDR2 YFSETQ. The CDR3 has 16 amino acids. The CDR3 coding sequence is TGCGCCAGCAGCCCTGCCCCAGCCCCCAGCTCCTACGAGCAGTACTTC. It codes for CASSPAPAPSSYEQYF. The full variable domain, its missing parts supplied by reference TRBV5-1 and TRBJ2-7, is KAGVTQTPRYLIKTRGQQVTLSCSPISGHRSVSWYQQTPGQGLQFLFEYFSETQRNKGNFPGRFSGRQFSNSRSEMNVSTLELGDSALYLCASSPAPAPSSYEQYFGPGTRLTVT.

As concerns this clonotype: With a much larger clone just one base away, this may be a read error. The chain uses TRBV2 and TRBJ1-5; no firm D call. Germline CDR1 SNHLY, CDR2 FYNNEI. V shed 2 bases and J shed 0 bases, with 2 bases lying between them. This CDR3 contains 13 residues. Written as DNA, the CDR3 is TGTGCCAGCAGTGAACATAGCAATCAGCCCCAGCATTTT. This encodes CASSEHSNQPQHF.

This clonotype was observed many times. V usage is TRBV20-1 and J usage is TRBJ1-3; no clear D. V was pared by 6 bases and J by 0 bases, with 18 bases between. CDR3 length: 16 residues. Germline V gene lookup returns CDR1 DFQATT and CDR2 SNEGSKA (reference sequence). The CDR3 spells CSAYETGMFSGNTIYF. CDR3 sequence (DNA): TGCAGTGCCTACGAGACTGGGATGTTCTCTGGAAACACCATATATTTT.

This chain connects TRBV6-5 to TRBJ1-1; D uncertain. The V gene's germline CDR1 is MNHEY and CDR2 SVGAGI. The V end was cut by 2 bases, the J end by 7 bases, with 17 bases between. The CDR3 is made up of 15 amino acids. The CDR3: CASSYPQTPLSEAFF. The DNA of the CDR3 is TGTGCCAGCAGTTACCCACAGACTCCGTTGAGTGAAGCTTTCTTT.

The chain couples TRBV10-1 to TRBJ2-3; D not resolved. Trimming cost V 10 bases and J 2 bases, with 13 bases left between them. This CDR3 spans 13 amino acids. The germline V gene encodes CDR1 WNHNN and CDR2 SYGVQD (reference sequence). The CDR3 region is CATSGGVTDTQYF. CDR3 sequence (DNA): TGCGCCACCTCGGGTGGGGTCACAGATACGCAGTATTTT.